The 11 T cell receptor beta chains reported below all come from one sample, sequenced in a study of cytomegalovirus exposure and HLA in healthy donors. 13 Jbeta primers and 60 Vbeta primers were used for the PCR. Assay: immunoSEQ multiplex PCR; the TCRdb copy retains only in-frame clones and omits some. This sample's table reports roughly 84,000 clones. The specimen sequenced was PBMCs. All receptors derive from a middle-aged man in good health and CMV-seronegative.

V gene TRBV7-2 combines with J gene TRBJ1-1; a possible D gene is TRBD1 (5 bases). This CDR3 contains 16 residues. CDR1 SGHTA and CDR2 FQGNSA come from the germline V gene. V lost 2 bases and J 1 base, leaving 14 bases between the germline ends. The chain's CDR3 is CASSLPPSTGNTEAFF. DNA of the CDR3: TGTGCCAGCAGCTTACCGCCATCCACAGGGAACACTGAAGCTTTCTTT.

The chain is built from TRBV28 and TRBJ2-7, with 9 bases lining up with TRBD1. Germline V gene data show CDR1 as MDHEN and CDR2 as SYDVKM. After removal of 3 bases from V and 5 bases from J, the junction contained 2 bases not matched to a gene. The CDR3 has 13 amino acids. The CDR3 DNA reads as TGTGCCAGCAGTTTCGGACAGGGGAACGAGCAGTACTTC. Its translation is CASSFGQGNEQYF.

The genes are TRBV4-3 and TRBJ2-2; 7 nucleotides line up with TRBD2. The CDR3 has 15 residues. Germline V gives CDR1 LGHNA, CDR2 YSLEER. V dropped 0 bases and J dropped 6; count of bases not matched to a gene: 4. CDR3 sequence: CASSQEGREPGELFF. CDR3 DNA: TGCGCCAGCAGCCAAGAGGGGCGGGAGCCCGGGGAGCTGTTTTTT.

The rearrangement joins TRBV7-3 to TRBJ1-6, with D unclear. The V gene lost 5 bases and the J gene lost 4 bases, with 3 bases spanning the gap. The CDR3 consists of 12 residues. From germline, CDR1 is SGHTA and CDR2 FQGTGA. CDR3 coding DNA: TGTGCCAGCAGCCTATATAATTCACCCCTCCACTTT. Translation gives CASSLYNSPLHF.

V gene TRBV7-2 combines with J gene TRBJ1-1, with 7 bases fitting TRBD1. CDR1 is SGHTA and CDR2 is FQGNSA in the germline V gene. The CDR3 spans 15 residues. The V segment lost 5 bases and the J segment 4 bases; nucleotides outside the gene matches: 10. DNA of the CDR3: TGTGCCAGCAGCCTCCGACAGGGAGCTTTCACTGAAGCTTTCTTT. It is translated as CASSLRQGAFTEAFF.

This sequence joins TRBV6-4 and TRBJ1-1; possible D gene TRBD1, 5 bases. Germline values: CDR1 MRHNA, CDR2 SNTAGT. CDR3 length: 15 amino acids. V lost 3 bases to trimming and J lost 4 bases, with 15 bases between them. CDR3: CASSETYTGGTEAFF. CDR3 DNA: TGTGCCAGCAGTGAGACCTACACGGGGGGCACTGAAGCTTTCTTT.

The rearrangement uses TRBV6-5 and TRBJ2-2, with 10 bases fitting TRBD2. The CDR3 runs 15 residues. J gave up 7 bases and V 6 bases, and 8 bases lay outside the gene matches. CDR1 MNHEY and CDR2 SVGAGI come from the germline V gene. DNA for the CDR3: TGTGCCAGCAGCTTACTAGCGGGGTTGGACGGGGAGCTGTTTTTT. This gives the protein CASSLLAGLDGELFF.

V is TRBV6-5 and J is TRBJ1-1; TRBD1 is a possible D gene (5 bases). Germline V lookup: CDR1 MNHEY, CDR2 SVGAGI. V dropped 4 bases and J dropped 3 bases, with 12 bases sitting between them. This CDR3 is 14 amino acids long. The CDR3 spells CASSSTGLDTEAFF. In DNA, the CDR3 is TGTGCCAGCAGTTCTACGGGACTCGACACTGAAGCTTTCTTT.

This chain joins TRBV7-9 and TRBJ2-7, with 14 bases identical to TRBD2. CDR3 size: 14 residues. CDR1 and CDR2 from the germline V gene are SEHNR and FQNEAQ (reference sequence). After removal of 4 bases from V and 6 bases from J, the junction contained 2 bases not matched to a gene. The DNA of the CDR3 is TGTGCCAGCAGCTCGGGACTAGCGGGGGTCGAGCAGTACTTC. Translating it yields CASSSGLAGVEQYF.

The chain has TRBV4-2 and TRBJ2-3, with D maybe TRBD2 (6 bases). CDR1 is LGHNA, CDR2 YNFKEQ, per germline. V lost 3 bases, J lost 4 bases, and 17 bases lay in between. The CDR3 consists of 16 residues. The CDR3 spells CASSQTGLLTADTQYF. The CDR3 nucleotides read TGTGCCAGCAGCCAGACGGGACTCCTTACGGCAGATACGCAGTATTTT.

The V gene is TRBV7-2, the J gene TRBJ1-6, with TRBD1 matching 7 bases. Trimming cost V 2 bases and J 6 bases; bases outside gene matches: 7. The germline V gene has CDR1 SGHTA and CDR2 FQGNSA. This CDR3 region has 16 residues. This CDR3 reads CASSLLTGQVNSPLHF. For the CDR3, the DNA is TGTGCCAGCAGCTTATTAACCGGACAGGTTAATTCACCCCTCCACTTT.